These 16 T cell receptor beta chains came from one sample sequenced in a study of vaccination and CD4 T cells after COVID-19. CD4+ T cells that had been cultured provided DNA sequenced with the Oncomine TCR Beta short-read assay. TCRdb reanalysed the PCR reads using MiXCR and keeps one entry per CDR3 protein. The sample records 19,000 or so distinct CDR3 sequences, roughly 60% being singletons. No antigen is known for these receptors. Treatment meaning: roughly 10-day PBMC culture with coronavirus spike peptide pools or control peptides (ViraFEST assay). The sequenced sample was CD4+ T cells from blood, cultured in vitro. The receptors were gathered from a human donor who had recovered from COVID-19.

The rearrangement joins TRBV10-3 to TRBJ1-2; 7 nucleotides agree with TRBD1. The CDR3 consists of 14 residues. V shed 4 bases, J shed 8 bases, and the junction held 10 bases outside the gene matches. Germline V gene sequence: CDR1 ENHRY, CDR2 SYGVKD. The CDR3 sequence: CAISGQGGAYGYTF. In nucleotides, the CDR3 is TGTGCCATCAGTGGCCAAGGGGGCGCTTACGGCTACACCTTC.

The chain has TRBV6-5 and TRBJ2-3; 9 positions match TRBD2. The CDR3 is made up of 17 amino acids. J lost 2 bases, V lost 2 bases, and 8 bases had no gene match. Per germline, CDR1 MNHEY and CDR2 SVGAGI. The CDR3 DNA reads TGTGCCAGCAGTTACGATCCCAGCGGGGGGCTCACAGATACGCAGTATTTT. It yields the protein CASSYDPSGGLTDTQYF.

The chain carries TRBV7-2 and TRBJ2-5, with D tentatively TRBD1 or TRBD2 (5 bases each). This CDR3 has 15 amino acids. CDR1 is SGHTA, CDR2 FQGNSA, per germline. Trimming left V 1 base short and J 5 bases short, with 14 bases between. Here the CDR3 reads CASSLVGTAAETQYF. CDR3 sequence (DNA): TGTGCCAGCAGCTTAGTTGGGACGGCGGCGGAGACCCAGTACTTC.

This clonotype was observed once. The chain carries TRBV19 and TRBJ2-2; D may be TRBD1 or TRBD2 (6 bases each). V was trimmed by 3 bases and J by 6 bases, leaving 14 bases between them. The CDR3 extends over 15 amino acids. Germline-derived CDR1 and CDR2 are LNHDA and SQIVND (reference sequence). CDR3 region: CASSINRDLAGELFF. The CDR3, as DNA: TGTGCCAGTAGTATTAACAGGGACTTAGCCGGGGAGCTGTTTTTT.

This clonotype was seen a few times. The V and J genes are TRBV20-1 and TRBJ2-7; D perhaps matches TRBD2 (6 bases). This CDR3 has 15 amino acids. Per germline, CDR1 DFQATT and CDR2 SNEGSKA (reference sequence). The germline V and J ends were trimmed by 3 bases and 6 bases, with 21 bases remaining between them. In DNA form, the CDR3 reads TGCAGTGCTAGCTACCGACTAACTTCCGGGGGCGAGCAGTACTTC. Translating gives CSASYRLTSGGEQYF.

Only a few counts were recorded for this clonotype. The chain is built from TRBV20-1 and TRBJ2-3, with 12 bases matching TRBD2. Germline assignment: CDR1 DFQATT and CDR2 SNEGSKA (reference sequence). This CDR3 has 13 residues. V shed 4 bases and J 7 bases; nucleotides not matched to a gene: 3. CDR3 nucleotides: TGCAGTGCTACTAGCGGGAGGGTAAATACGCAGTATTTT. Its translation: CSATSGRVNTQYF.

The chain recombines TRBV6-5 with TRBJ2-7; D not certain. In germline, CDR1 is MNHEY, CDR2 SVGAGI. V gave up 0 bases and J gave up 2 bases, with 5 bases separating them. This CDR3 contains 13 residues. The CDR3 nucleotides read TGTGCCAGCAGTTACTCAGATCCCTACGAGCAGTACTTC. Protein: CASSYSDPYEQYF.

V usage is TRBV6-2 or TRBV6-3 and J usage is TRBJ1-2, with D hard to call. In germline, CDR1 is MNHEY, CDR2 SVGEGT. CDR3 length equals 14 residues. V shed 0 bases and J shed 1 base, with 6 bases lying between them. The CDR3 DNA reads TGTGCCAGCAGTTACTCGATGTATAACTATGGCTACACCTTC. This codes for CASSYSMYNYGYTF.

V and J are TRBV6-5 and TRBJ1-2; D uncertain. Trimming took off 0 bases at V and 7 bases at J, with 15 bases between the two ends. The CDR3 totals 15 residues. Germline V gives CDR1 MNHEY, CDR2 SVGAGI. This CDR3 is CASSYSSTMKGGYTF. The CDR3 DNA sequence: TGTGCCAGCAGTTACTCGAGTACAATGAAGGGTGGCTACACCTTC.

This chain links TRBV25-1 with TRBJ2-1, with 9 bases lining up with TRBD2. The CDR3 is 16 residues long. Germline CDR1 is MGHDK and CDR2 is SYGVNS. J lost 4 bases, V lost 2 bases, and 6 bases had no gene match. The CDR3 spells CASSEPRGGGYNEQFF. The CDR3, as DNA: TGTGCCAGCAGTGAACCCCGCGGGGGGGGTTACAATGAGCAGTTCTTC.

The V gene is TRBV5-1, the J gene TRBJ2-4, with TRBD1 identical over 7 bases. The CDR3 has 14 amino acids. V gave up 0 bases and J gave up 7 bases; unmatched junction bases: 4. Germline CDR1 is SGHRS and CDR2 is YFSETQ. The CDR3 DNA follows: TGCGCCAGCAGCTTGGGGCTACAGGGGAACATTCAGTACTTC. This sequence encodes CASSLGLQGNIQYF.

The genes are TRBV7-3 and TRBJ2-1; D is ambiguous. Trimming removed 5 bases at V and 3 bases at J, with 14 bases between. The CDR3 covers 15 residues. Germline values: CDR1 SGHTA, CDR2 FQGTGA. The CDR3 sequence is CASSPGPYGYNEQFF. CDR3 in DNA: TGTGCCAGCAGCCCAGGACCTTACGGCTACAATGAGCAGTTCTTC.

The V and J genes are TRBV7-9 and TRBJ2-3; D not certain. The CDR3 totals 12 residues. Looked up from germline, CDR1 is SEHNR and CDR2 is FQNEAQ (reference sequence). Trimming left V 6 bases short and J 9 bases short, with 13 bases between. As DNA, the CDR3 is TGTGCCAGCAGGCCGCTATCCGAGACGCAGTATTTT. As protein: CASRPLSETQYF. Looking up the rest from reference TRBV7-9 and TRBJ2-3 gives the full variable domain: DTGVSQNPRHKITKRGQNVTFRCDPISEHNRLYWYRQTLGQGPEFLTYFQNEAQLEKSRLLSDRFSAERPKGSFSTLEIQRTEQGDSAMYLCASRPLSETQYFGPGTRLTVL.

The chain employs TRBV20-1 and TRBJ1-2; no clear D gene. This CDR3 is 13 amino acids long. The ends were cut back, 3 bases at V and 7 bases at J, with 15 bases in the middle. Looked up from germline, CDR1 is DFQATT and CDR2 is SNEGSKA (reference sequence). DNA of the CDR3: TGCAGTGCTAGGACCGTAAAACAAGGTGGCTACACCTTC. Amino acid sequence: CSARTVKQGGYTF.

This chain links TRBV20-1 with TRBJ2-1, with D possibly matching TRBD2 (6 bases). Trimming shortened V by 3 bases and J by 0 bases, and 12 bases separated the two germline ends. CDR1 is DFQATT and CDR2 is SNEGSKA in the germline V gene (reference sequence). This CDR3 spans 15 amino acids. The CDR3 bases are TGCAGTGCTAGCAGGCGGGATAGCTCCTACAATGAGCAGTTCTTC. Its protein is CSASRRDSSYNEQFF.

The CDR3 here is CASSLALAQPQHF. The CDR3 coding sequence is TGTGCCAGCAGCTTAGCGCTTGCTCAGCCCCAGCATTTT. V is TRBV7-2 and J is TRBJ1-5; D not certain. The CDR3 spans 13 residues. Germline loops: CDR1 SGHTA, CDR2 FQGNSA. V dropped 0 bases and J dropped 6 bases, with 6 bases sitting between them.